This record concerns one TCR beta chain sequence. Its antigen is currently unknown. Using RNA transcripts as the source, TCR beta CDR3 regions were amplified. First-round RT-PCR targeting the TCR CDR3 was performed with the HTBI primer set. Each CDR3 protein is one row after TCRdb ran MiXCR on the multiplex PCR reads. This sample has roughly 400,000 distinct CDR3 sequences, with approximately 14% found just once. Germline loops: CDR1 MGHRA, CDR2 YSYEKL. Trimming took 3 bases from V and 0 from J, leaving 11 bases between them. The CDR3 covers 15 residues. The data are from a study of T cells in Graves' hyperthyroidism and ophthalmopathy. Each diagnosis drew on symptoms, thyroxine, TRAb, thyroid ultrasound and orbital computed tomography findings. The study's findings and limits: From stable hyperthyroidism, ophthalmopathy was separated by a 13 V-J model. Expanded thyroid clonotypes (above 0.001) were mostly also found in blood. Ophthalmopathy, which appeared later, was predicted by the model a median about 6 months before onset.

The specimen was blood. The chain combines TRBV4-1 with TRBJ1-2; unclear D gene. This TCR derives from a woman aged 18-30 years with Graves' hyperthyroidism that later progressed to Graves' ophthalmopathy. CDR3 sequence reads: CASSHSGVANYGYTF. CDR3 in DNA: TGCGCCAGCAGCCACAGCGGGGTAGCTAACTATGGCTACACCTTC.